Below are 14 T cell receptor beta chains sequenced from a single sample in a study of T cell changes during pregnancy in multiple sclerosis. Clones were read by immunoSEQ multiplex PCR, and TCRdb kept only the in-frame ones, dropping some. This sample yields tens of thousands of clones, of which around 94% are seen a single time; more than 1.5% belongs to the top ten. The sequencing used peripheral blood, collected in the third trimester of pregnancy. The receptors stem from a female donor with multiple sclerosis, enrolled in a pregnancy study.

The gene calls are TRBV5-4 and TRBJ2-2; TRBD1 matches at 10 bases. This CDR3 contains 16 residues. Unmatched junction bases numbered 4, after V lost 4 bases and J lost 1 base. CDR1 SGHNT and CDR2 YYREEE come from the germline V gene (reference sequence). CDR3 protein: CASSPGQGMNTGELFF. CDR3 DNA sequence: TGTGCCAGCAGCCCGGGACAGGGGATGAACACCGGGGAGCTGTTTTTT.

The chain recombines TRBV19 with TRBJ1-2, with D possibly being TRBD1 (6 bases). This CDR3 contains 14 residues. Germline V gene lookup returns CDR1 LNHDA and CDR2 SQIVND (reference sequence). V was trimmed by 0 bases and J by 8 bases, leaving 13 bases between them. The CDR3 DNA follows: TGTGCCAGTAGTATAGAGGAGAACAGGGTCGGCTACACCTTC. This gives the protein CASSIEENRVGYTF.

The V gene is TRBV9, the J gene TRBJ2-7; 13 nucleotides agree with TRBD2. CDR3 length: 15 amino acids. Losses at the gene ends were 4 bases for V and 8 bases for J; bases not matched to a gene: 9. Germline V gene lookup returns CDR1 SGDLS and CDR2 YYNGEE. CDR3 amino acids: CASSPSLAGGGKQYF. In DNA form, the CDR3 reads TGTGCCAGCAGCCCATCACTAGCGGGGGGGGGAAAGCAGTACTTC.

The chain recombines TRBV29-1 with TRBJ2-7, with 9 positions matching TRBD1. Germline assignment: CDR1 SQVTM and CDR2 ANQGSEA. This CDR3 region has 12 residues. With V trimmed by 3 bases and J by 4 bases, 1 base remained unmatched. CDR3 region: CSVDGTGYEQYF. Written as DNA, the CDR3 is TGCAGCGTTGACGGGACAGGGTACGAGCAGTACTTC.

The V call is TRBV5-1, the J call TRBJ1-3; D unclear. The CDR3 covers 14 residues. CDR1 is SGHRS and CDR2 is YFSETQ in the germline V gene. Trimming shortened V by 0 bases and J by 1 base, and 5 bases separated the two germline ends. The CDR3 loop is CASSLGVSGNTIYF. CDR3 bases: TGCGCCAGCAGCTTGGGCGTTTCTGGAAACACCATATATTTT.

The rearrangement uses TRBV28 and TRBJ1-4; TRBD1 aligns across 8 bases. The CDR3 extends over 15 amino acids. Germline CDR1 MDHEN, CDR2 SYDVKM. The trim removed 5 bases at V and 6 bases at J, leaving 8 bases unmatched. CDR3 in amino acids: CASSERTGRDEKLFF. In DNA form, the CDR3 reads TGTGCCAGCAGTGAAAGGACAGGGAGAGATGAAAAACTGTTTTTT.

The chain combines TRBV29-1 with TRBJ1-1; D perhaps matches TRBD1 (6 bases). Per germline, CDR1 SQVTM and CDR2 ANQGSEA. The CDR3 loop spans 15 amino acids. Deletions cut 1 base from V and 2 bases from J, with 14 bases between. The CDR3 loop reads CSVEVPGTHNTEAFF. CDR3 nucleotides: TGCAGCGTTGAAGTTCCCGGGACACATAACACTGAAGCTTTCTTT.

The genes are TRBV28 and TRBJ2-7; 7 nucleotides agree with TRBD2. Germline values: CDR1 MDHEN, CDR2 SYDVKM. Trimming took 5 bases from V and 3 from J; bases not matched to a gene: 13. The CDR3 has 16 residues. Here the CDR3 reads CASSPGGLAGDYEQYF. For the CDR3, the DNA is TGTGCCAGCAGTCCCGGAGGGTTAGCGGGTGACTACGAGCAGTACTTC.

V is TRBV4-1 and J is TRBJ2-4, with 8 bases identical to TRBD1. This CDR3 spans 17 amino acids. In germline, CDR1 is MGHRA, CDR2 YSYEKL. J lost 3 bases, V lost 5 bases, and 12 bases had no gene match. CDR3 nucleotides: TGCGCCAGCAGCACGGGACAGGCCTATGGTGTCAAAAACATTCAGTACTTC. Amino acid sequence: CASSTGQAYGVKNIQYF.

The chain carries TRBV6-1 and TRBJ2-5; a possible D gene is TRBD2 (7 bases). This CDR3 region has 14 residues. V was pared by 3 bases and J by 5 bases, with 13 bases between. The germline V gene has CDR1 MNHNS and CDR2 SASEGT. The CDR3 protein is CASSDRGGWETQYF. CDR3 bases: TGTGCCAGCAGTGATAGGGGGGGGTGGGAGACCCAGTACTTC.

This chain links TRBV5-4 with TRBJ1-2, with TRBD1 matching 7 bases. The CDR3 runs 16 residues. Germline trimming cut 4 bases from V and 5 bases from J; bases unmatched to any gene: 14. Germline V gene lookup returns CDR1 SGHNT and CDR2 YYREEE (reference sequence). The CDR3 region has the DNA TGTGCCAGCAGCCAGAAGACAGGGACGGGCTTTTATGGCTACACCTTC. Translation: CASSQKTGTGFYGYTF.

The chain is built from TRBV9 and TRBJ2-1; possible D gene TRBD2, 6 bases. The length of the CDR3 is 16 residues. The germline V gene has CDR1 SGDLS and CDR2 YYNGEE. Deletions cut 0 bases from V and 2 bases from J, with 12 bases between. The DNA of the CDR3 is TGTGCCAGCAGCGTAGCCGGTAGCGGCACCTACAATGAGCAGTTCTTC. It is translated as CASSVAGSGTYNEQFF.

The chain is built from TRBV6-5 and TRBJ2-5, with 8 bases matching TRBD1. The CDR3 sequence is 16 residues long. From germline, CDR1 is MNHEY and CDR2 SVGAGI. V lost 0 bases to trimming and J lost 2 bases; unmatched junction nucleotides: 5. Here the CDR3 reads CASSYSTGAGQETQYF. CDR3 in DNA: TGTGCCAGCAGTTACTCGACAGGGGCAGGGCAAGAGACCCAGTACTTC.

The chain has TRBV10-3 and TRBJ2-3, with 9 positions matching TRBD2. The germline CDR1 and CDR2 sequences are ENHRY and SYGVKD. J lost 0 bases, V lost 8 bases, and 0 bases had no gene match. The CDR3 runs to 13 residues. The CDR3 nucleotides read TGTGCCATCGGACTAGCGAGCACAGATACGCAGTATTTT. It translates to CAIGLASTDTQYF.